The next 8 T cell receptor beta chains were all read from a single sample in a study of T cell repertoires in cytomegalovirus infection. From the reads, TCRdb called clonotypes with MiXCR, one entry per CDR3 protein. The repertoire holds 480,000 or so distinct CDR3 sequences, with around 10% as singletons. Source material: PBMCs. Receptors originate from a human donor in good health (CMV status not recorded). Some clones in this sample may be carry-over from other donors' samples.

The table lists this clonotype with a few counts. This sequence joins TRBV4-2 and TRBJ2-1; 9 bases fit TRBD2. This CDR3 contains 19 residues. Trimming at V came to 0 bases and at J to 5 bases, leaving 14 bases not matched to a gene. Germline CDR1 reads LGHNA; CDR2 reads YNFKEQ. The CDR3 nucleotides read TGTGCCAGCAGCCAAGATCCCCGGAGAACTAGCGGGCTTCACAATGAGCAGTTCTTC. It codes for CASSQDPRRTSGLHNEQFF.

In this sample, this clonotype turned up a few times. The chain couples TRBV5-1 to TRBJ2-7, with TRBD1 identical over 7 bases. Germline values: CDR1 SGHRS, CDR2 YFSETQ. The CDR3 length is 15 residues. Unmatched junction bases numbered 8, after V lost 1 base and J lost 4 bases. CDR3 sequence reads: CASSLSKRDSYEQYF. The CDR3 DNA is TGCGCCAGCAGCTTGAGTAAAAGGGACAGTTACGAGCAGTACTTC. The full variable domain, its missing parts supplied by reference TRBV5-1 and TRBJ2-7, is KAGVTQTPRYLIKTRGQQVTLSCSPISGHRSVSWYQQTPGQGLQFLFEYFSETQRNKGNFPGRFSGRQFSNSRSEMNVSTLELGDSALYLCASSLSKRDSYEQYFGPGTRLTVT.

J is TRBJ2-5 and V is TRBV29-1; the D call may be TRBD1 or TRBD2 (5 bases each). Germline V gives CDR1 SQVTM, CDR2 ANQGSEA. Deletions cut 3 bases from V and 9 bases from J, with 14 bases between. The CDR3 is 12 amino acids. The CDR3 bases are TGCAGCGTTGAGGGCCGTCTGGGGGCCCAGTACTTC. Translation: CSVEGRLGAQYF.

This clonotype was counted at least ten times. The chain is built from TRBV28 and TRBJ1-2, with a weak D call TRBD1 (6 bases). The germline V gene encodes CDR1 MDHEN and CDR2 SYDVKM. Trimming removed 4 bases from V and 8 bases from J, with 17 bases in between. The CDR3 length is 14 residues. The CDR3, as DNA: TGTGCCAGCAGTTCCCCTCACAGGGTTTACGGCTACACCTTC. Its translation is CASSSPHRVYGYTF.

This clonotype was detected many times. The rearrangement joins TRBV6-6 to TRBJ1-3, with TRBD1 as a possible D gene (6 bases). CDR3 size: 13 residues. Trimming took 10 bases from V and 8 from J, leaving 18 bases between them. CDR1 MNHNY and CDR2 SVGAGI come from the germline V gene (reference sequence). The CDR3 bases are TGTGCCACCCGACCGCGGGGGCCGGACACCATATATTTT. This sequence encodes CATRPRGPDTIYF.

This clonotype came up many times. The rearrangement links TRBV12-3 or TRBV12-4 to TRBJ1-4, with D hard to call. The CDR3 runs 14 residues. Trimming removed 3 bases from V and 12 bases from J, with 17 bases in between. CDR3 region: CASSLVQRGIELFF. The CDR3 DNA reads as TGTGCCAGCAGTTTGGTACAGCGAGGCATCGAACTGTTTTTT.

This clonotype was observed many times. The V and J genes are TRBV28 and TRBJ1-4, with 8 bases that match TRBD1. Germline loops: CDR1 MDHEN, CDR2 SYDVKM. The CDR3 totals 14 residues. V gave up 6 bases and J gave up 7 bases; unmatched junction bases: 7. The CDR3 DNA is TGTGCCAGCAGCTTAGGACAGGGCCGTGAAAAACTGTTTTTT. Its protein product is CASSLGQGREKLFF.

This clonotype was recorded many times. The gene calls are TRBV5-6 and TRBJ1-2; 10 bases are a match to TRBD1. This CDR3 has 16 residues. V lost 2 bases to trimming and J lost 5 bases; unmatched junction nucleotides: 9. Germline CDR1 is SGHDT and CDR2 is YYEEEE. CDR3 nucleotides: TGTGCCAGCAGCTTAGCAGGACAGGGGGATAGGTATGGCTACACCTTC. Amino acid sequence: CASSLAGQGDRYGYTF.